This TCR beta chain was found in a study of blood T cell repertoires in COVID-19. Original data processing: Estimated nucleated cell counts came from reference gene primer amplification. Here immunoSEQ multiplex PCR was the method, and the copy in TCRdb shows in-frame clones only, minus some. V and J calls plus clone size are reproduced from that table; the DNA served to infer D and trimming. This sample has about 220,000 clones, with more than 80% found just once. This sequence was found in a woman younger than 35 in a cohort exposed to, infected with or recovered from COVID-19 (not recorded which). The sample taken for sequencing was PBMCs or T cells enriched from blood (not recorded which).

The chain's CDR3 is CASSREGMKGYTF. The CDR3, as DNA: TGCGCCAGCAGCCGGGAGGGGATGAAGGGCTACACCTTC. The genes are TRBV5-1 and TRBJ1-2; D may be TRBD1 (5 bases). The germline V gene encodes CDR1 SGHRS and CDR2 YFSETQ. The CDR3 spans 13 residues. Between the trimmed V and J ends, which lost 4 bases and 8 bases, there was a span of 15 bases. The entire variable domain, with the rest obtained from reference TRBV5-1 and TRBJ1-2, is as follows: KAGVTQTPRYLIKTRGQQVTLSCSPISGHRSVSWYQQTPGQGLQFLFEYFSETQRNKGNFPGRFSGRQFSNSRSEMNVSTLELGDSALYLCASSREGMKGYTFGSGTRLTVV.